The T cell receptor (beta chain) described here comes from a study of T-cell reconstitution after alpha-beta-depleted transplantation in children. This clonotype was seen a handful of times. J lost 2 bases, V lost 4 bases, and 6 bases had no gene match. This CDR3 spans 15 amino acids. A TCRbeta library incorporating unique molecular identifiers was prepared. Each CDR3 protein gets one entry after TCRdb re-called the PCR reads with MiXCR. Of a few hundred thousand distinct CDR3 sequences in the sample, about 9.4% were seen once. The genes are TRBV12-3 or TRBV12-4 and TRBJ2-7; the match to TRBD2 covers 9 bases. Sequencing used PBMCs from the stem cell graft donor, obtained from the stem cell graft. This clonotype was obtained from a human donor who donated a stem cell graft to a child with acute lymphoblastic leukemia. CDR3 bases: TGTGCCAGCAGTTCCGGACTAGCGTTCGCCTACGAGCAGTACTTC. Translated: CASSSGLAFAYEQYF.